The 27 T cell receptor beta chains presented below share a single source sample, sequenced in a study of T cell responses to AZD1222 COVID-19 vaccine. Using immunoSEQ multiplex PCR, the repertoire was profiled, and TCRdb retains in-frame clones only, with some absent. The table includes 65,000 to 85,000 clones, roughly 88% detected once. Sample: peripheral blood, taken 28 days after the second dose of the MenACWY control vaccine. Source of these receptors: an adult who received the MenACWY meningococcal vaccine as a control.

The rearrangement uses TRBV23-1 and TRBJ2-3; 11 bases align to TRBD1. TRBV23-1 has ORF status, its function being uncertain. The V gene end was trimmed by 2 bases and the J gene end by 4 bases; junction bases not matched to a gene: 5. CDR3 length: 16 residues. CDR3 amino acids: CASSQPPGQGADTQYF. CDR3 nucleotide sequence: TGCGCCAGCAGTCAACCGCCGGGACAGGGGGCAGATACGCAGTATTTT.

This chain connects TRBV7-2 to TRBJ2-7, with 7 bases that match TRBD1. Germline trimming cut 5 bases from V and 0 bases from J; bases unmatched to any gene: 7. The CDR3 is 15 residues long. Germline CDR1 reads SGHTA; CDR2 reads FQGNSA. CDR3 residues: CASSPATGNSYEQYF. The CDR3 DNA reads TGTGCCAGCAGCCCGGCGACAGGGAACTCCTACGAGCAGTACTTC.

V is TRBV19 and J is TRBJ1-5; 10 bases fit TRBD1. With V trimmed by 3 bases and J by 6 bases, 5 bases remained unmatched. The germline V gene encodes CDR1 LNHDA and CDR2 SQIVND (reference sequence). The CDR3 runs 15 residues. In DNA, the CDR3 is TGTGCCAGTAGTATGTGGACAGGGGGTGTTCAGCCCCAGCATTTT. It encodes CASSMWTGGVQPQHF.

The rearrangement joins TRBV6-5 to TRBJ1-1; possible D gene TRBD1, 6 bases. CDR1 is MNHEY, CDR2 SVGAGI, per germline. V shed 4 bases and J shed 1 base, with 13 bases lying between them. This CDR3 has 15 amino acids. The DNA of the CDR3 is TGTGCCAGCAGTTCCGGGACACGCAGGAACACTGAAGCTTTCTTT. This sequence encodes CASSSGTRRNTEAFF.

The V and J genes are TRBV28 and TRBJ1-1; TRBD1 is a possible D gene (5 bases). Germline V CDR1 and CDR2: MDHEN, SYDVKM. Between the trimmed V and J ends, which lost 5 bases and 3 bases, there was a span of 10 bases. CDR3 length: 13 residues. This chain's CDR3 is CASSPLGDTEAFF. CDR3 coding DNA: TGTGCCAGCAGTCCCCTGGGGGACACTGAAGCTTTCTTT.

This chain uses TRBV24-1 with TRBJ2-6; D gene unclear. CDR1 and CDR2 from the germline V gene are KGHDR and SFDVKD. The CDR3 loop spans 16 amino acids. V was shortened by 1 base and J by 0 bases, with 6 bases between the two germline ends. The CDR3 bases are TGTGCCACCAGTGATTTCGGCAGCTCTGGGGCCAACGTCCTGACTTTC. Its protein product is CATSDFGSSGANVLTF.

This chain connects TRBV12-3 or TRBV12-4 to TRBJ2-5; tentatively, D is TRBD1 (6 bases). The CDR3 contains 12 residues. V was shortened by 5 bases and J by 4 bases, with 8 bases between the two germline ends. Here the CDR3 reads CASSTGLETQYF. CDR3 coding DNA: TGTGCCAGCAGTACAGGGTTAGAGACCCAGTACTTC.

The chain uses TRBV30 and TRBJ1-5, with a possible D match to TRBD1 (5 bases). The CDR3 totals 13 residues. Germline V gives CDR1 GTSNPN, CDR2 SVGIG (reference sequence). Trimming removed 3 bases from V and 5 bases from J, with 11 bases in between. The CDR3 here is CAWSSGGDQPQHF. CDR3 in DNA: TGTGCCTGGAGCTCGGGGGGGGATCAGCCCCAGCATTTT. The variable domain in full, with the rest retrieved from reference TRBV30 and TRBJ1-5, is SQTIHQWPATLVQPVGSPLSLECTVEGTSNPNLYWYRQAAGRGLQLLFYSVGIGQISSEVPQNLSASRPQDRQFILSSKKLLLSDSGFYLCAWSSGGDQPQHFGDGTRLSIL.

This clone was seen only a few times. The genes are TRBV7-2 and TRBJ1-1; perhaps TRBD1 as D (6 bases). CDR1 is SGHTA and CDR2 is FQGNSA in the germline V gene. This CDR3 is 14 amino acids long. The V end was cut by 4 bases, the J end by 3 bases, with 12 bases between. CDR3 in DNA: TGTGCCAGCAGCTGGAAAGCAGGGGACACTGAAGCTTTCTTT. Protein sequence: CASSWKAGDTEAFF.

This rearrangement joins TRBV3-1 (or the pseudogene TRBV3-2) to TRBJ1-5; maybe TRBD1 (6 bases). This CDR3 spans 15 amino acids. Germline values: CDR1 LGHDT, CDR2 YNNKEL (reference sequence). V was shortened by 4 bases and J by 0 bases, with 10 bases between the two germline ends. This chain's CDR3 is CASSPSGASNQPQHF. CDR3 coding DNA: TGTGCCAGCAGCCCCTCGGGGGCTAGCAATCAGCCCCAGCATTTT.

The chain carries TRBV9 and TRBJ2-3, with a tentative D call TRBD1 (6 bases). Germline-derived CDR1 and CDR2 are SGDLS and YYNGEE. The CDR3 is made up of 14 amino acids. Trimming removed 4 bases at V and 1 base at J, with 10 bases between. The chain's CDR3 is CASSSKGGTDTQYF. DNA for the CDR3: TGTGCCAGCAGCTCTAAGGGGGGCACAGATACGCAGTATTTT.

The sample holds a few counts of this clone. The chain carries TRBV4-3 and TRBJ2-3; D call uncertain. The CDR3 contains 16 residues. V lost 1 base to trimming and J lost 3 bases, with 14 bases between them. Looked up from germline, CDR1 is LGHNA and CDR2 is YSLEER. CDR3 region: CASSQGSIAETDTQYF. The CDR3 DNA sequence: TGCGCCAGCAGCCAAGGGTCCATAGCTGAAACAGATACGCAGTATTTT.

This chain links TRBV11-2 with TRBJ1-1, with D tentatively TRBD1 (5 bases). The germline CDR1 and CDR2 sequences are SGHAT and FQNNGV. V lost 3 bases to trimming and J lost 5 bases, with 10 bases between them. The CDR3 consists of 13 residues. This CDR3 reads CASSLGEGTEAFF. The CDR3 DNA follows: TGTGCCAGCAGCTTGGGGGAGGGGACTGAAGCTTTCTTT.

This clone was seen just once. The chain employs TRBV30 and TRBJ2-7; tentatively, D is TRBD1 (5 bases). The CDR3 is made up of 13 amino acids. V was cut by 2 bases and J by 7 bases, with 15 bases left in between. Germline V gives CDR1 GTSNPN, CDR2 SVGIG (reference sequence). The CDR3 here is CAWSFAGLTEQYF. CDR3 in DNA: TGTGCCTGGAGTTTTGCAGGGTTAACGGAGCAGTACTTC.

V gene TRBV18 combines with J gene TRBJ2-5; 7 nucleotides agree with TRBD2. The V and J ends lost 2 bases and 4 bases, in that order; junction bases with no gene match: 4. This CDR3 has 14 residues. Germline CDR1 is KGHSH and CDR2 is LQKENI. The CDR3 region has the DNA TGTGCCAGCTCACCAGCGGGGGAGGTAGAGACCCAGTACTTC. Translated: CASSPAGEVETQYF.

This chain uses TRBV7-8 with TRBJ2-7; 9 nucleotides agree with TRBD2. Trimming took 1 base from V and 2 from J; bases not matched to a gene: 3. Germline CDR1 is SGHVS and CDR2 is FQNEAQ. The CDR3 sequence is 15 residues long. The CDR3 loop is CASSLVSGGPYEQYF. In DNA form, the CDR3 reads TGTGCCAGCAGCTTAGTTAGCGGGGGACCCTACGAGCAGTACTTC.

The chain joins TRBV11-2 to TRBJ1-5; D ambiguous. With 5 bases removed from V and 4 bases from J, the gap between germline ends came to 9 bases. The CDR3 extends over 13 amino acids. The germline V gene encodes CDR1 SGHAT and CDR2 FQNNGV. Here the CDR3 reads CASSLLLNQPQHF. CDR3 nucleotide sequence: TGTGCCAGCAGCCTACTTCTAAATCAGCCCCAGCATTTT.

The chain employs TRBV18 and TRBJ2-5; weak D call: TRBD1 (8 bases). This CDR3 spans 16 amino acids. The V end was cut by 3 bases, the J end by 5 bases, with 19 bases between. Germline CDR1 and CDR2: KGHSH and LQKENI. The DNA of the CDR3 is TGTGCCAGCTCACCCGGCGGACAGGGAGGGACCGAGACCCAGTACTTC. Translated, it gives CASSPGGQGGTETQYF.

This clone was recorded once. V is TRBV24-1 and J is TRBJ2-1, with 9 bases aligning to TRBD1. Germline CDR1 reads KGHDR; CDR2 reads SFDVKD. J gave up 8 bases and V 4 bases, and 14 bases lay outside the gene matches. CDR3 length equals 17 residues. CDR3 bases: TGTGCCACCAGTGACACAACCGGGACAGGGTCGTCAGATGAGCAGTTCTTC. Translation gives CATSDTTGTGSSDEQFF.

V usage is TRBV5-1 and J usage is TRBJ1-1; D is unresolved. Germline V lookup: CDR1 SGHRS, CDR2 YFSETQ. V lost 0 bases and J lost 6, with 18 bases in between. CDR3 length equals 16 residues. The CDR3 sequence is CASSLDLRDTLPEAFF. Here the CDR3 DNA reads TGCGCCAGCAGCTTGGACCTACGAGACACCCTTCCTGAAGCTTTCTTT.

J is TRBJ2-1 and V is TRBV12-5, with 8 bases matching TRBD2. Trimming cost V 5 bases and J 2 bases; bases outside gene matches: 5. The CDR3 contains 15 residues. Germline CDR1 reads LGHNT; CDR2 reads FRNRAP. The CDR3 loop is CASGPGGGTYNEQFF. In DNA, the CDR3 is TGTGCTAGTGGTCCCGGCGGGGGGACCTACAATGAGCAGTTCTTC.

The chain carries TRBV27 and TRBJ1-6; weak D call: TRBD1 (6 bases). Per germline, CDR1 MNHEY and CDR2 SMNVEV (reference sequence). The V end was cut by 4 bases, the J end by 8 bases, with 24 bases between. This CDR3 has 18 residues. In DNA, the CDR3 is TGTGCCAGCAGTTCAACCCCGGGAGCGAGGGGGGGGGATTCACCCCTCCACTTT. Translation: CASSSTPGARGGDSPLHF.

V gene TRBV4-2 combines with J gene TRBJ2-6, with 9 bases identical to TRBD2. The CDR3 spans 21 residues. After removal of 4 bases from V and 0 bases from J, the junction contained 16 bases not matched to a gene. Germline V gene sequence: CDR1 LGHNA, CDR2 YNFKEQ. As DNA, the CDR3 is TGTGCCAGCAGCCCCATGGAGTGGGGCGGGGGGGTCCCCTCTGGGGCCAACGTCCTGACTTTC. It codes for CASSPMEWGGGVPSGANVLTF.

The chain uses TRBV6-5 and TRBJ1-1; D gene uncertain. The germline V gene has CDR1 MNHEY and CDR2 SVGAGI. CDR3 size: 14 residues. Trimming took off 5 bases at V and 3 bases at J, with 13 bases between the two ends. The CDR3 loop is CASSLERLYTEAFF. For the CDR3, the DNA is TGTGCCAGCAGTCTCGAAAGGCTGTACACTGAAGCTTTCTTT.

The rearrangement joins TRBV5-4 to TRBJ1-4; 7 bases fit TRBD1. CDR1 and CDR2 (germline): SGHNT, YYREEE (reference sequence). Losses at the gene ends were 3 bases for V and 8 bases for J; bases not matched to a gene: 7. This CDR3 region has 14 residues. CDR3 sequence: CASSSTGSDEKLFF. The CDR3, as DNA: TGTGCCAGCAGCTCGACAGGGAGCGACGAAAAACTGTTTTTT.

The chain uses TRBV28 and TRBJ1-5, with D uncertain. The ends were cut back, 5 bases at V and 0 bases at J, with 5 bases in the middle. The germline V gene encodes CDR1 MDHEN and CDR2 SYDVKM. The CDR3 has 13 residues. This CDR3 reads CASSQTSNQPQHF. The CDR3 nucleotides are TGTGCCAGCAGTCAGACTAGCAATCAGCCCCAGCATTTT. Combining the CDR3 with reference TRBV28 and TRBJ1-5 gives the whole variable domain DVKVTQSSRYLVKRTGEKVFLECVQDMDHENMFWYRQDPGLGLRLIYFSYDVKMKEKGDIPEGYSVSREKKERFSLILESASTNQTSMYLCASSQTSNQPQHFGDGTRLSIL.

The CDR3 spells CASSLARGAGNTIYF. The CDR3 bases are TGTGCCAGCAGCTTAGCGAGGGGTGCTGGAAACACCATATATTTT. This chain connects TRBV7-2 to TRBJ1-3, with a weak D call TRBD1 (5 bases). The V end lost 0 bases, the J end lost 2 bases, and 8 bases lay between the germline ends. The CDR3 length is 15 residues. CDR1 SGHTA and CDR2 FQGNSA come from the germline V gene.